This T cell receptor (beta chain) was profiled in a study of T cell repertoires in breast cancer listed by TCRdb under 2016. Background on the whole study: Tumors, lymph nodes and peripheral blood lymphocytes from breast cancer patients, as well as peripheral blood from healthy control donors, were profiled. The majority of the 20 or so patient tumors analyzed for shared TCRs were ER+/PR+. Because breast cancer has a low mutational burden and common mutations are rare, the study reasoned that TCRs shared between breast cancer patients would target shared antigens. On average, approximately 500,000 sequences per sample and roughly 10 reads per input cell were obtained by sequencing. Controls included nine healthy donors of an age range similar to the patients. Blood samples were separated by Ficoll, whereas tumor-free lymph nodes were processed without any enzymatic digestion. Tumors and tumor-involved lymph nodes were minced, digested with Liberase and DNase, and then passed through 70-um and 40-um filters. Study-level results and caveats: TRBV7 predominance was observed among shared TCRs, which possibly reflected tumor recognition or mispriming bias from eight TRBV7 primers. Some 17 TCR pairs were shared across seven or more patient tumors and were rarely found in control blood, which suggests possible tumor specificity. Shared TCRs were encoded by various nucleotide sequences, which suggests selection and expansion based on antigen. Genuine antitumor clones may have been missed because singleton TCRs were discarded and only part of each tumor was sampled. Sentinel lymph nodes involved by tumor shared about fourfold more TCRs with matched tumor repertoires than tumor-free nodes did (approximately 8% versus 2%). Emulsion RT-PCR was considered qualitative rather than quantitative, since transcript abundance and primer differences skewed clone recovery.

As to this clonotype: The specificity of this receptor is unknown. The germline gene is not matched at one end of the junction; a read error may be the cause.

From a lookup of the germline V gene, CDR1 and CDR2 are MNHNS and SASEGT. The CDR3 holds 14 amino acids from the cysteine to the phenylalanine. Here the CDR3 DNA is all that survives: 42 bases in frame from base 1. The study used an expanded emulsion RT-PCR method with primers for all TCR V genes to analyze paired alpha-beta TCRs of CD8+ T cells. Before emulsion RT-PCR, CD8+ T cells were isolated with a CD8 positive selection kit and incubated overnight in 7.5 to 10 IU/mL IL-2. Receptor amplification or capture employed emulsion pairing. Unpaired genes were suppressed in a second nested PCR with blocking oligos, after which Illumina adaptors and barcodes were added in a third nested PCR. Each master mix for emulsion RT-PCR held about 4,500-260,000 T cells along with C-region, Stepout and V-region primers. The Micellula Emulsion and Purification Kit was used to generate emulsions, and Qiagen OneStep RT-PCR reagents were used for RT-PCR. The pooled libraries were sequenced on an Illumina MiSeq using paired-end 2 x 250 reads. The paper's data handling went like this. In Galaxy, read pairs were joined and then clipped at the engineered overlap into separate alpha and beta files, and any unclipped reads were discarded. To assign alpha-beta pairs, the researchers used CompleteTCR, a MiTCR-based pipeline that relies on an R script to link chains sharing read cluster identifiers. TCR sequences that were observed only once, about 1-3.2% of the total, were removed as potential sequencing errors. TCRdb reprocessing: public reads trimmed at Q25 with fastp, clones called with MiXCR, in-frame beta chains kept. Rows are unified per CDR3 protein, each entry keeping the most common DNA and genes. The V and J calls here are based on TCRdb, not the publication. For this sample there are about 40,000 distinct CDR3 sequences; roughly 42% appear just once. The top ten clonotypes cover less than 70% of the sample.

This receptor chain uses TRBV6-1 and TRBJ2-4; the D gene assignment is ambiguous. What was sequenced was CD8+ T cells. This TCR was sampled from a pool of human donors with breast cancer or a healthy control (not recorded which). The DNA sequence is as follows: TGTGCCAGCAGACTGGGTCCAGCCAAAAACATTCGGTACTTC. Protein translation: CASRLGPAKNIRYF.